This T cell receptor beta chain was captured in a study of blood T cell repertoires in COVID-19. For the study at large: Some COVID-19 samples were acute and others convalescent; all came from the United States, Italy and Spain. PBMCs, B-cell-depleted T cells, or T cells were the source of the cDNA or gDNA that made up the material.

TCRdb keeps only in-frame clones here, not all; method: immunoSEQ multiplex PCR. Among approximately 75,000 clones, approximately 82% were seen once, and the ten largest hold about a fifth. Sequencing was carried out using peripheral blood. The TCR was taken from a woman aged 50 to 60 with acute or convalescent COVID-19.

The CDR3 sequence: CASSTDSSKPEGPNQPQHF. In DNA form, the CDR3 reads TGTGCCAGCAGTACCGACAGTTCCAAACCCGAAGGCCCTAATCAGCCCCAGCATTTT. V and J are TRBV21-1 and TRBJ1-5; the D call TRBD1 from the table was never checked on the DNA. TRBV21-1 is a known pseudogene. This CDR3 comprises 19 residues.